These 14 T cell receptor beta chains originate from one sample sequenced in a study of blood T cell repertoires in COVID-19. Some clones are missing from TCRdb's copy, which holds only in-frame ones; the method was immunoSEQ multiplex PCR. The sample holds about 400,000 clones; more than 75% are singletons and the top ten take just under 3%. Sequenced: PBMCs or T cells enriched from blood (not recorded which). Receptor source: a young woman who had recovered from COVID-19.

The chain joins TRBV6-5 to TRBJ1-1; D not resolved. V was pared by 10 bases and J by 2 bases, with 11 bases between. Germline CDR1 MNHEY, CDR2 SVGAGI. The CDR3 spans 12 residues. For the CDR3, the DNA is TGTGCCACCCACCTAGCAAACACTGAAGCTTTCTTT. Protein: CATHLANTEAFF.

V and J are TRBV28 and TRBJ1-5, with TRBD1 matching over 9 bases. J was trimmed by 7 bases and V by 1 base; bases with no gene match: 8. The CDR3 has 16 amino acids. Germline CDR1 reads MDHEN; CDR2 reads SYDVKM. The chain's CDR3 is CASSLLGQGQGQPQHF. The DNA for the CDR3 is TGTGCCAGCAGTTTATTGGGACAGGGACAAGGCCAGCCCCAGCATTTT.

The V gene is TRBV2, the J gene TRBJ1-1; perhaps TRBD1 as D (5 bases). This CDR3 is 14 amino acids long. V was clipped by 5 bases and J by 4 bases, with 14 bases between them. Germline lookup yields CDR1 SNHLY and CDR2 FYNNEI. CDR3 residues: CASSPDRAGTEAFF. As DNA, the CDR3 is TGTGCCAGCAGTCCCGACAGAGCGGGCACTGAAGCTTTCTTT.

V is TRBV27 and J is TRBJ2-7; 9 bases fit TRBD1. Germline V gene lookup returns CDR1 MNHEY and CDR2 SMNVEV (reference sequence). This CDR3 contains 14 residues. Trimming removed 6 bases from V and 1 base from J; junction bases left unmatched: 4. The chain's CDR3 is CASRWTGESYEQYF. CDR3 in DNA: TGTGCCAGCAGATGGACAGGGGAGTCCTACGAGCAGTACTTC.

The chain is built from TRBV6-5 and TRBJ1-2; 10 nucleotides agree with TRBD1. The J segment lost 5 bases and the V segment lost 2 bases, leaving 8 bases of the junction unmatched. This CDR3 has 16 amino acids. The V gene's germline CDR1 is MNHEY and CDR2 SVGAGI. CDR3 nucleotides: TGTGCCAGCAGTTACGACAGGGGGCGGGAGTGGTATGGCTACACCTTC. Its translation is CASSYDRGREWYGYTF.

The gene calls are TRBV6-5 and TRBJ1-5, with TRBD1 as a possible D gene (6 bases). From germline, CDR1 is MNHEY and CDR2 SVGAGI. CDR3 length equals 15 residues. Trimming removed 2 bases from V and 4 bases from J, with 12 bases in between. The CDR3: CASSYIAGANQPQHF. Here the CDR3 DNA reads TGTGCCAGCAGTTACATCGCAGGGGCTAATCAGCCCCAGCATTTT.

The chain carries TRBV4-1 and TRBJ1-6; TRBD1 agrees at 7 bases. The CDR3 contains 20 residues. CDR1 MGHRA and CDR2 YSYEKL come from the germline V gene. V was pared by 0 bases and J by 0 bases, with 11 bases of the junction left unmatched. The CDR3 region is CASSQDGQGTVDSYNSPLHF. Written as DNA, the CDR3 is TGCGCCAGCAGCCAAGATGGGCAGGGGACAGTTGACTCCTATAATTCACCCCTCCACTTT.

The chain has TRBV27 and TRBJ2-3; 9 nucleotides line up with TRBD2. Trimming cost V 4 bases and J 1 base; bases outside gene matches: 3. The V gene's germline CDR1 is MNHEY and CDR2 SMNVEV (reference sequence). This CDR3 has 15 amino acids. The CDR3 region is CASSSLAGGTDTQYF. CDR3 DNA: TGTGCCAGCAGTTCCTTAGCGGGAGGCACAGATACGCAGTATTTT.

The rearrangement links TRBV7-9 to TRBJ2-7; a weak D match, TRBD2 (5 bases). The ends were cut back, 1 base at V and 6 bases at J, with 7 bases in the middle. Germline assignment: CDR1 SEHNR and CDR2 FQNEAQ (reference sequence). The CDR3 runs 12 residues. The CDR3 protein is CASSLGAAEQYF. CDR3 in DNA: TGTGCCAGCAGCTTAGGAGCGGCCGAGCAGTACTTC.

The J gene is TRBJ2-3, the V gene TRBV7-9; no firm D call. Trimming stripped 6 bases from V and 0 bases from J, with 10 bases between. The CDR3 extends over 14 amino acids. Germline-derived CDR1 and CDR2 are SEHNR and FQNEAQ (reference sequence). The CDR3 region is CASRRSSSTDTQYF. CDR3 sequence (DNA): TGTGCCAGCAGGAGATCCTCTAGCACAGATACGCAGTATTTT.

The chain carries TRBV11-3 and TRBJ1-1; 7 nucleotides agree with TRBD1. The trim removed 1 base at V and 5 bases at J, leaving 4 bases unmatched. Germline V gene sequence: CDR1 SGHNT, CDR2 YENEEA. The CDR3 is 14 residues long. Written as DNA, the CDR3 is TGTGCCAGCAGCTTAGGACAGGGTGGTACTGAAGCTTTCTTT. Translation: CASSLGQGGTEAFF.

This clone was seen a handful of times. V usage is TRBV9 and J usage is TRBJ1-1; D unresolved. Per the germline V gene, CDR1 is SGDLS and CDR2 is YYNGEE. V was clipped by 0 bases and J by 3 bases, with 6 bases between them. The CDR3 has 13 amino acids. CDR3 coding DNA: TGTGCCAGCAGCGTAGCCCCCGACACTGAAGCTTTCTTT. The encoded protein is CASSVAPDTEAFF.

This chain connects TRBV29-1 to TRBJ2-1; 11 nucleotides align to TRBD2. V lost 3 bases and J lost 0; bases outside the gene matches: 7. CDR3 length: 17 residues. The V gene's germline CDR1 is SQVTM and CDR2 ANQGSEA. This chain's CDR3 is CSVEALAGANSYNEQFF. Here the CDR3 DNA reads TGCAGCGTTGAGGCACTAGCGGGAGCCAACTCCTACAATGAGCAGTTCTTC.

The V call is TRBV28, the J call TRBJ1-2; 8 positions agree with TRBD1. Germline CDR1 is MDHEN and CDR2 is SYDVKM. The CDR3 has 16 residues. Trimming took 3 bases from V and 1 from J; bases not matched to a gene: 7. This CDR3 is CASSFLRQGSNYGYTF. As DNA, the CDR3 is TGTGCCAGCAGTTTTCTCCGACAGGGGAGTAACTATGGCTACACCTTC.